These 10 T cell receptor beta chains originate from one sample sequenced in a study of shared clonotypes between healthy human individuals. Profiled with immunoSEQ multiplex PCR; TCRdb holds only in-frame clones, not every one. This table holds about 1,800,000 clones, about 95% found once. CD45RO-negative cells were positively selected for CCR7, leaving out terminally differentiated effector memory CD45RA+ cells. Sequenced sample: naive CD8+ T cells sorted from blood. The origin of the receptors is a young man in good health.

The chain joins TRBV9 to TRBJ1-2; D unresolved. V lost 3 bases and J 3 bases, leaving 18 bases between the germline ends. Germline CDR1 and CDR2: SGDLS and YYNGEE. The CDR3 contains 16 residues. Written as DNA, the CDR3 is TGTGCCAGCAGCGGTTATGGCGAGATCCCCCACTATGGCTACACCTTC. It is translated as CASSGYGEIPHYGYTF.

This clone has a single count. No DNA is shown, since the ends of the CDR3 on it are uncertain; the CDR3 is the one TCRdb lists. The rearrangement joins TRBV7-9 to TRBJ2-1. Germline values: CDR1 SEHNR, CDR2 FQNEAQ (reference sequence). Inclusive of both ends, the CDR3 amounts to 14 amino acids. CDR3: CASSSSDGNNEQFF.

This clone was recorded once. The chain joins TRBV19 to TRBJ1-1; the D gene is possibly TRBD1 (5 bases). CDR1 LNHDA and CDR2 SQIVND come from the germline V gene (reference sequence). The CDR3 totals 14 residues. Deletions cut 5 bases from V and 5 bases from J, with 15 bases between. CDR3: CASSPGTFATEAFF. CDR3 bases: TGTGCCAGTAGTCCGGGGACTTTTGCGACTGAAGCTTTCTTT.

The CDR3 loop is CASSWGAPGEQYF. CDR3 in DNA: TGTGCCAGCAGCTGGGGGGCTCCCGGGGAGCAGTACTTC. The chain uses TRBV11-3 and TRBJ2-7; the D gene could be TRBD1 or TRBD2 (6 bases each). Per germline, CDR1 SGHNT and CDR2 YENEEA. Trimming left V 4 bases short and J 7 bases short, with 14 bases between. The CDR3 has 13 amino acids.

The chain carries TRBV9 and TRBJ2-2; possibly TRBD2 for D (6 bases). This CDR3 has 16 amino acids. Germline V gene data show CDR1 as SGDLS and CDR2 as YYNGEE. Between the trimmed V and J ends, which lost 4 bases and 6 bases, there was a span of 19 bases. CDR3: CASSMWEVGEAGELFF. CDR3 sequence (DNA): TGTGCCAGCAGCATGTGGGAGGTCGGGGAGGCCGGGGAGCTGTTTTTT.

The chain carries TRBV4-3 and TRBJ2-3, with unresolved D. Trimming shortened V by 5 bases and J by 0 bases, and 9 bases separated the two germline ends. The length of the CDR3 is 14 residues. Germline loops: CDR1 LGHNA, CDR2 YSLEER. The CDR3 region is CASSEALSTDTQYF. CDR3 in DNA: TGCGCCAGCAGCGAGGCGCTAAGCACAGATACGCAGTATTTT.

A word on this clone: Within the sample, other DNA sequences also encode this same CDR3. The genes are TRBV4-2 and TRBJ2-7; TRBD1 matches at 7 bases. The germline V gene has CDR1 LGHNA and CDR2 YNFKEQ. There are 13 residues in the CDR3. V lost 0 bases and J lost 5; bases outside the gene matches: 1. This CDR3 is CASSQDRGNEQYF. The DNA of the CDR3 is TGTGCCAGCAGCCAAGACAGGGGGAACGAGCAGTACTTC.

CDR3 nucleotide sequence: TGTGCCAGCAGCTATCCCTCCGTGCCCTACGAGCAGTACTTC. This codes for CASSYPSVPYEQYF. The chain is built from TRBV13 and TRBJ2-7, with D uncertain. CDR3 length equals 14 residues. The ends were cut back, 4 bases at V and 2 bases at J, with 12 bases in the middle. From germline, CDR1 is PRHDT and CDR2 FYEKMQ (reference sequence).

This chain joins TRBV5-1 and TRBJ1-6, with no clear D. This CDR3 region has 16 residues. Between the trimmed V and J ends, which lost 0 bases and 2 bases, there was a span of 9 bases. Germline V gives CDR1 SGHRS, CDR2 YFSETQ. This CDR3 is CASSLEGTTYNSPLHF. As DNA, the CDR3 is TGCGCCAGCAGCTTGGAGGGTACCACCTATAATTCACCCCTCCACTTT.

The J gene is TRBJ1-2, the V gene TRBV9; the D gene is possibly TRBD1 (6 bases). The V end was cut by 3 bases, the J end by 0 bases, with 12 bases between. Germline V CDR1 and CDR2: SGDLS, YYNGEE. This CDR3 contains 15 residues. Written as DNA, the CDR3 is TGTGCCAGCAGCGCTAAGACAGGCCCTAACTATGGCTACACCTTC. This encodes CASSAKTGPNYGYTF.